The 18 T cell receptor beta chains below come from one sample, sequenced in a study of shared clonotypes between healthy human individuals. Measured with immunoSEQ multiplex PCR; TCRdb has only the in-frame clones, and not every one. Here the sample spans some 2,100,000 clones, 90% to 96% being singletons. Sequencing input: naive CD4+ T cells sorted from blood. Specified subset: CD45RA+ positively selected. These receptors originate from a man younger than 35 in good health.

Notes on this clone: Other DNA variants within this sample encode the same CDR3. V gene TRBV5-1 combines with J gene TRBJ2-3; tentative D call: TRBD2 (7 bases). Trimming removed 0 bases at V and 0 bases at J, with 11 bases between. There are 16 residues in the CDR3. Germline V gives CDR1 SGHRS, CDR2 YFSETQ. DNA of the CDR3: TGCGCCAGCAGCTTGGGCGGGGGCCAAAGCACAGATACGCAGTATTTT. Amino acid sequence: CASSLGGGQSTDTQYF.

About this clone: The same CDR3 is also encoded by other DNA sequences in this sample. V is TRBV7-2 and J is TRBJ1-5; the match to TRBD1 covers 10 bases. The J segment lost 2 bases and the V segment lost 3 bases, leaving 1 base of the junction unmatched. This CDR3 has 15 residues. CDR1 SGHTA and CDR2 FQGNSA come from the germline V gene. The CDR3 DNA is TGTGCCAGCAGCTTCGGGACAGGGGGCAATCAGCCCCAGCATTTT. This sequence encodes CASSFGTGGNQPQHF. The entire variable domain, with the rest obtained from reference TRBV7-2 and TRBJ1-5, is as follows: GAGVSQSPSNKVTEKGKDVELRCDPISGHTALYWYRQSLGQGLEFLIYFQGNSAPDKSGLPSDRFSAERTGGSVSTLTIQRTQQEDSAVYLCASSFGTGGNQPQHFGDGTRLSIL.

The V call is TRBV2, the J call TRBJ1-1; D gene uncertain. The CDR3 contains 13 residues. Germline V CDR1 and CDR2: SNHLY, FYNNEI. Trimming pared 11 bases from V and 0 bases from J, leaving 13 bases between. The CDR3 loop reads CARGRAMNTEAFF. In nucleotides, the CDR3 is TGTGCCCGCGGGCGGGCGATGAACACTGAAGCTTTCTTT.

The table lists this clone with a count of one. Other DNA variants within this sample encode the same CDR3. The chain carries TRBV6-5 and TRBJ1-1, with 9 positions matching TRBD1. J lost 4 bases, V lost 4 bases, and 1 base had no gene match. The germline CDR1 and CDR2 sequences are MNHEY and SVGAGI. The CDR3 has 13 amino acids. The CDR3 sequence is CASSSTGGTEAFF. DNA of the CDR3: TGTGCCAGCAGTTCGACAGGGGGCACTGAAGCTTTCTTT.

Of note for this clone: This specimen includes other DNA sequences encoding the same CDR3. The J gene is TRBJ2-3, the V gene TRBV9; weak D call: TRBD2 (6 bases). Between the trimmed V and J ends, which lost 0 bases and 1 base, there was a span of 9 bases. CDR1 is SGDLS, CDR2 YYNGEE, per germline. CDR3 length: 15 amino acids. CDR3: CASSVGLARTDTQYF. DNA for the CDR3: TGTGCCAGCAGCGTAGGGCTAGCGCGCACAGATACGCAGTATTTT.

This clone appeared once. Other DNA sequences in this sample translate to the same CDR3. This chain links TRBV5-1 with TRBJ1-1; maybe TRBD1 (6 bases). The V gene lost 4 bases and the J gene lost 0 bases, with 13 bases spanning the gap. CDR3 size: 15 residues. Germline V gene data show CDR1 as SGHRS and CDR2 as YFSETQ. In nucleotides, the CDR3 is TGCGCCAGCAGCCTCCTGGACAGCTTGAACACTGAAGCTTTCTTT. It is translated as CASSLLDSLNTEAFF.

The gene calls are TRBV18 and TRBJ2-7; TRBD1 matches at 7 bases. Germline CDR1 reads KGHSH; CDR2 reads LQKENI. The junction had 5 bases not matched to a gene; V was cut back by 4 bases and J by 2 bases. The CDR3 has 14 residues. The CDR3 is CASSLTGVAYEQYF. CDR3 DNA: TGTGCCAGCTCACTTACAGGGGTAGCCTACGAGCAGTACTTC.

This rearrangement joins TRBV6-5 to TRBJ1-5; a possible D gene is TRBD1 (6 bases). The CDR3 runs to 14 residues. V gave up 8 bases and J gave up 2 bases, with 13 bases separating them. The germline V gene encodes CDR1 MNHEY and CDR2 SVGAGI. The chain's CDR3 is CASARGRGNQPQHF. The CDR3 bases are TGTGCCAGCGCGAGGGGGAGGGGCAATCAGCCCCAGCATTTT.

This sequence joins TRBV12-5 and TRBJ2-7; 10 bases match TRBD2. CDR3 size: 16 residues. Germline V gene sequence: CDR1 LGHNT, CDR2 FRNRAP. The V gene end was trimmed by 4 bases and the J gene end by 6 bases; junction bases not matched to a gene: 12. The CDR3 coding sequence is TGTGCTAGTGGTTGGAGGCTAGCGGGAGTTACGGTCGAGCAGTACTTC. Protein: CASGWRLAGVTVEQYF.

Here the CDR3 reads CSAGAMGGPEKLFF. As DNA, the CDR3 is TGCAGCGCAGGGGCGATGGGCGGACCAGAAAAACTGTTTTTT. This rearrangement joins TRBV29-1 to TRBJ1-4; possibly TRBD1 for D (6 bases). Germline loops: CDR1 SQVTM, CDR2 ANQGSEA. V was shortened by 7 bases and J by 8 bases, with 20 bases between the two germline ends. This CDR3 region has 14 residues.

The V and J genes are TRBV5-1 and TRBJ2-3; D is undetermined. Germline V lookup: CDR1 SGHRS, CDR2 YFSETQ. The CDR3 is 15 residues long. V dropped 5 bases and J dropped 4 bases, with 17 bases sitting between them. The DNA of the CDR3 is TGCGCCAGCAGGAGGTGGGCGGCTTCCCCAGATACGCAGTATTTT. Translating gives CASRRWAASPDTQYF.

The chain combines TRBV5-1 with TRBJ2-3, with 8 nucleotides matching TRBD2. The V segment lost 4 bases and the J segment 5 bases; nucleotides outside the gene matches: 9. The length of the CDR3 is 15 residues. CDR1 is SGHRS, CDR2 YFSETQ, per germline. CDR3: CASSQAGDRIDTQYF. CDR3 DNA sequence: TGCGCCAGCAGCCAAGCGGGAGATCGTATAGATACGCAGTATTTT.

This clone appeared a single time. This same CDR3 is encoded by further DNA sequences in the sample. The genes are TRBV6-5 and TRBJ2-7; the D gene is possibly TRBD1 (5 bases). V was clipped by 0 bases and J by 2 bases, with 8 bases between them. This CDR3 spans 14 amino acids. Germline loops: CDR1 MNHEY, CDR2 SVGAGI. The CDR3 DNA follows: TGTGCCAGCAGTTACTCAAGGGGTCCCTACGAGCAGTACTTC. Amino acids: CASSYSRGPYEQYF.

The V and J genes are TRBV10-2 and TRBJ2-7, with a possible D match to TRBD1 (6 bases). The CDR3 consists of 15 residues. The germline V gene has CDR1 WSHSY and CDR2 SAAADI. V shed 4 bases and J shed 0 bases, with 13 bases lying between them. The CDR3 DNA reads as TGCGCCAGCAGTGGCAGGGGACCCGGCTCCTACGAGCAGTACTTC. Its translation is CASSGRGPGSYEQYF.

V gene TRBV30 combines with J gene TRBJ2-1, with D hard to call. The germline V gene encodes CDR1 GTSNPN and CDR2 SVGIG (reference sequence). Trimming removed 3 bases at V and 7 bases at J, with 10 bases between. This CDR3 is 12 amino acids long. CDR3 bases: TGTGCCTGGAGGGAAAGGTCAAATGAGCAGTTCTTC. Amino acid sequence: CAWRERSNEQFF.

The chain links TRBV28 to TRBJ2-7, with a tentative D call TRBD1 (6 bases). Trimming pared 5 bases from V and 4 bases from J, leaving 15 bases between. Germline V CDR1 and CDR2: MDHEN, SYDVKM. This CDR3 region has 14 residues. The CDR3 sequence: CASSIGQREYEQYF. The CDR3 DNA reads TGTGCCAGCAGTATAGGACAGAGGGAGTACGAGCAGTACTTC.

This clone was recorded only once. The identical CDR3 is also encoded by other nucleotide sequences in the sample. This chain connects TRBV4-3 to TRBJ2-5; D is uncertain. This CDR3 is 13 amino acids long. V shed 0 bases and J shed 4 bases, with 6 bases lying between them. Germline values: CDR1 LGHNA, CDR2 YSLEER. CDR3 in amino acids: CASSQDWGETQYF. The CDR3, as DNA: TGCGCCAGCAGCCAAGACTGGGGAGAGACCCAGTACTTC.

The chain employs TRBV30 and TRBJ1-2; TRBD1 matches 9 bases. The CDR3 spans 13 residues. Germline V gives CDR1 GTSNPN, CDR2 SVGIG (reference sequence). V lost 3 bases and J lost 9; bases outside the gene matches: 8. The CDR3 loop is CAWRNSGTGRYTF. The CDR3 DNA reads TGTGCCTGGAGAAATAGCGGGACAGGGCGCTACACCTTC. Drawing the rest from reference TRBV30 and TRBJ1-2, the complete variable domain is SQTIHQWPATLVQPVGSPLSLECTVEGTSNPNLYWYRQAAGRGLQLLFYSVGIGQISSEVPQNLSASRPQDRQFILSSKKLLLSDSGFYLCAWRNSGTGRYTFGSGTRLTVV.